The rows below give T cell receptor beta chains drawn from one sample of a study of regulatory T cells in long-lasting Graves disease. TCRdb processed the multiplex PCR reads anew with MiXCR; each CDR3 protein has one entry. The sample consists of a few hundred thousand distinct CDR3 sequences, 15% of them appearing once. Another study also made use of these data, one on T cells in Graves' hyperthyroidism and ophthalmopathy.

This specimen was peripheral blood mononuclear cells (PBMCs), taken at new diagnosis, from a patient treated with antithyroid drugs. The source is a middle-aged woman with Graves disease. CDR3s include the opening cysteine and the closing phenylalanine or tryptophan. Each record gives: D gene, V gene, clone size, J gene, CDR3 length, CDR3 protein, CDR3 DNA. A D gene is named only where the DNA matches it firmly. The size field is filled for only some rows; it gives once, few, many or a size class.

D gene: TRBD1
V gene: TRBV20-1
clone size: few
J gene: TRBJ2-2
CDR3 length: 15
CDR3 protein: CSASIPGGGAGELFF
CDR3 DNA: TGCAGTGCTAGTATCCCAGGGGGCGGGGCCGGGGAGCTGTTTTTT

D gene: NA
V gene: TRBV6-1
clone size: few
J gene: TRBJ1-5
CDR3 length: 16
CDR3 protein: CASSPHLVYSNQPQHF
CDR3 DNA: TGTGCCAGCAGCCCCCACCTAGTATATAGCAATCAGCCCCAGCATTTT

D gene: NA
V gene: TRBV10-2
clone size: many
J gene: TRBJ1-1
CDR3 length: 11
CDR3 protein: CASLQDTEAFF
CDR3 DNA: TGCGCCAGTCTCCAGGACACTGAAGCTTTCTTT

D gene: TRBD2
V gene: TRBV6-9
clone size: many
J gene: TRBJ2-1
CDR3 length: 20
CDR3 protein: CASSYSPRASGIFSYNEQFF
CDR3 DNA: TGTGCCAGCAGTTACTCACCTCGGGCTAGCGGGATATTCTCCTACAATGAGCAGTTCTTC

D gene: NA
V gene: TRBV11-3
clone size: many
J gene: TRBJ2-5
CDR3 length: 16
CDR3 protein: CASSLGVWGSQETQYF
CDR3 DNA: TGTGCCAGCAGCTTAGGTGTCTGGGGATCCCAAGAGACCCAGTACTTC

D gene: TRBD2
V gene: TRBV29-1
clone size: many
J gene: TRBJ2-5
CDR3 length: 14
CDR3 protein: CSVEGSSGQETQYF
CDR3 DNA: TGCAGCGTTGAAGGGTCTAGCGGGCAAGAGACCCAGTACTTC

D gene: NA
V gene: TRBV2
clone size: many
J gene: TRBJ2-7
CDR3 length: 15
CDR3 protein: CASSSAQGSSYEQYF
CDR3 DNA: TGTGCCAGCAGTTCCGCCCAGGGGAGCTCCTACGAGCAGTACTTC

D gene: TRBD1
V gene: TRBV27
clone size: many
J gene: TRBJ1-6
CDR3 length: 13
CDR3 protein: CASSFGTGRPLHF
CDR3 DNA: TGTGCCAGCAGTTTCGGGACAGGGAGGCCCCTCCACTTT

D gene: NA
V gene: TRBV6-2/TRBV6-3
clone size: many
J gene: TRBJ1-1
CDR3 length: 13
CDR3 protein: CASSYSGALGAFF
CDR3 DNA: TGTGCCAGCAGTTACTCGGGGGCGCTCGGAGCTTTCTTT

D gene: NA
V gene: TRBV27
clone size: many
J gene: TRBJ2-7
CDR3 length: 14
CDR3 protein: CASSLKEGPYEQYF
CDR3 DNA: TGTGCCAGCAGTTTAAAGGAAGGTCCCTACGAGCAGTACTTC

D gene: TRBD2
V gene: TRBV30
clone size: NA
J gene: TRBJ2-7
CDR3 length: 14
CDR3 protein: CAWSAGLEVYEQYF
CDR3 DNA: TGTGCCTGGAGTGCGGGACTAGAGGTCTACGAGCAGTACTTC

D gene: TRBD2
V gene: TRBV30
clone size: NA
J gene: TRBJ2-7
CDR3 length: 15
CDR3 protein: CAWSVWTSGSYEQYF
CDR3 DNA: TGTGCCTGGAGTGTATGGACTAGCGGGTCCTACGAGCAGTACTTC

D gene: TRBD1
V gene: TRBV7-8
clone size: few
J gene: TRBJ1-2
CDR3 length: 14
CDR3 protein: CASSLGGTGGGYTF
CDR3 DNA: TGTGCCAGCAGCTTAGGCGGGACAGGGGGAGGCTACACCTTC

D gene: TRBD2
V gene: TRBV28
clone size: many
J gene: TRBJ2-2
CDR3 length: 18
CDR3 protein: CASSLLPGGPSNTGELFF
CDR3 DNA: TGTGCCAGCAGTTTATTGCCGGGAGGGCCCTCGAACACCGGGGAGCTGTTTTTT

D gene: NA
V gene: TRBV24-1
clone size: NA
J gene: TRBJ2-2
CDR3 length: 13
CDR3 protein: CATSERGSGELFF
CDR3 DNA: TGTGCCACCAGTGAAAGAGGTAGCGGGGAGCTGTTTTTT

D gene: NA
V gene: TRBV2
clone size: many
J gene: TRBJ2-1
CDR3 length: 13
CDR3 protein: CASSDGGYNEQFF
CDR3 DNA: TGTGCCAGCAGTGATGGGGGGTACAATGAGCAGTTCTTC

D gene: NA
V gene: TRBV24-1
clone size: few
J gene: TRBJ2-3
CDR3 length: 15
CDR3 protein: CATSDRSRAADTQYF
CDR3 DNA: TGTGCCACCAGTGATCGTAGCAGAGCCGCAGATACGCAGTATTTT

D gene: NA
V gene: TRBV5-5
clone size: many
J gene: TRBJ1-4
CDR3 length: 14
CDR3 protein: CASRLSRSNEKLFF
CDR3 DNA: TGTGCCAGCAGGCTATCCCGAAGTAATGAAAAACTGTTTTTT

D gene: TRBD1
V gene: TRBV5-1
clone size: few
J gene: TRBJ1-6
CDR3 length: 17
CDR3 protein: CASMAGQSGSYNSPLHF
CDR3 DNA: TGCGCCAGCATGGCGGGACAGTCGGGGTCCTATAATTCACCCCTCCACTTT

D gene: NA
V gene: TRBV19
clone size: many
J gene: TRBJ2-5
CDR3 length: 10
CDR3 protein: CATPKRTQYF
CDR3 DNA: TGTGCCACCCCTAAAAGGACCCAGTACTTC

D gene: NA
V gene: TRBV6-2/TRBV6-3
clone size: many
J gene: TRBJ1-1
CDR3 length: 12
CDR3 protein: CASSDQDVEAFF
CDR3 DNA: TGTGCCAGCAGTGATCAGGACGTCGAAGCTTTCTTT

D gene: NA
V gene: TRBV27
clone size: many
J gene: TRBJ2-3
CDR3 length: 11
CDR3 protein: CASSWYNTQYF
CDR3 DNA: TGTGCCAGCAGTTGGTACAATACGCAGTATTTT

D gene: TRBD2
V gene: TRBV9
clone size: NA
J gene: TRBJ2-1
CDR3 length: 17
CDR3 protein: CASSAIIRAGLYNEQFF
CDR3 DNA: TGTGCCAGCAGCGCGATTATCCGAGCGGGACTATACAATGAGCAGTTCTTC

D gene: TRBD2
V gene: TRBV12-3/TRBV12-4
clone size: NA
J gene: TRBJ2-3
CDR3 length: 18
CDR3 protein: CASSLIITSGASTDTQYF
CDR3 DNA: TGTGCCAGCAGTTTAATCATAACTAGCGGGGCTAGCACAGATACGCAGTATTTT

D gene: NA
V gene: TRBV12-3/TRBV12-4
clone size: many
J gene: TRBJ2-1
CDR3 length: 14
CDR3 protein: CASSPGTFYNEQFF
CDR3 DNA: TGTGCCAGCAGTCCCGGGACATTCTACAATGAGCAGTTCTTC

D gene: NA
V gene: TRBV7-9
clone size: few
J gene: TRBJ1-2
CDR3 length: 13
CDR3 protein: CASSLAGDYGYTF
CDR3 DNA: TGTGCCAGCAGCCTGGCGGGGGACTATGGCTACACCTTC

D gene: NA
V gene: TRBV15
clone size: many
J gene: TRBJ2-1
CDR3 length: 14
CDR3 protein: CATNRDPTYNEQFF
CDR3 DNA: TGTGCCACCAACCGGGACCCTACCTACAATGAGCAGTTCTTC

D gene: NA
V gene: TRBV29-1
clone size: many
J gene: TRBJ1-1
CDR3 length: 13
CDR3 protein: CSVSNTGATEAFF
CDR3 DNA: TGCAGCGTTTCAAACACTGGGGCAACTGAAGCTTTCTTT

D gene: NA
V gene: TRBV12-3/TRBV12-4
clone size: many
J gene: TRBJ2-5
CDR3 length: 13
CDR3 protein: CASSLGRSETQYF
CDR3 DNA: TGTGCCAGCAGCTTGGGGAGATCGGAGACCCAGTACTTC